The T cell receptor beta chain described here comes from a study of shared clonotypes between healthy human individuals. Study results and caveats: The study drew on few donors, limiting represented genetic and exposure-history diversity.

Clones were sequenced by immunoSEQ multiplex PCR, and TCRdb holds only the in-frame ones, with some missing. Among roughly 2 million clones listed, around 95% were seen once. V lost 6 bases to trimming and J lost 0 bases, with 8 bases between them. This CDR3 has 13 residues. CDR1 is SGHRS and CDR2 is YFSETQ in the germline V gene. A word on this clone: Its antigen remains unidentified.

The sample comprised naive CD4+ T cells sorted from blood. The sample's subset: CD45RA+ positively selected. This clonotype was obtained from a man between 18 and 29 years old in good health. The chain links TRBV5-1 to TRBJ2-3, with D uncertain. CDR3 protein: CASTFGSTDTQYF. In nucleotides, the CDR3 is TGCGCCAGCACCTTTGGCAGCACAGATACGCAGTATTTT. Using reference TRBV5-1 and TRBJ2-3 for the parts outside the CDR3, the full variable domain is KAGVTQTPRYLIKTRGQQVTLSCSPISGHRSVSWYQQTPGQGLQFLFEYFSETQRNKGNFPGRFSGRQFSNSRSEMNVSTLELGDSALYLCASTFGSTDTQYFGPGTRLTVL.